This T cell receptor (beta chain) was obtained from a study of OX40 agonist ivuxolimab in advanced cancers. About the study: Allowance was made for prior anti-PD-1, anti-PD-L1 or anti-CTLA-4 therapy, and about 40% had some.

Trimming removed 3 bases at V and 3 bases at J, with 16 bases between. Germline values: CDR1 SGHNT, CDR2 YYREEE (reference sequence). The CDR3 contains 15 residues. Profiled with immunoSEQ multiplex PCR; TCRdb holds only in-frame clones, not every one. Found here are approximately 82,000 clones, around 89% of them singletons; the top ten hold 8% to 10%. The V and J genes are TRBV5-4 and TRBJ2-7; D is possibly TRBD1 (7 bases). The TCR originated in an adult with an advanced solid tumor such as melanoma, head and neck, liver or kidney cancer. The material sequenced was CD4+ or CD8+ T cells sorted from blood, taken in a trial of the OX40 agonist ivuxolimab. DNA of the CDR3: TGTGCCAGCAGCTCTAGACTAGACAGGGTCTACGAGCAGTACTTC. Protein sequence: CASSSRLDRVYEQYF.